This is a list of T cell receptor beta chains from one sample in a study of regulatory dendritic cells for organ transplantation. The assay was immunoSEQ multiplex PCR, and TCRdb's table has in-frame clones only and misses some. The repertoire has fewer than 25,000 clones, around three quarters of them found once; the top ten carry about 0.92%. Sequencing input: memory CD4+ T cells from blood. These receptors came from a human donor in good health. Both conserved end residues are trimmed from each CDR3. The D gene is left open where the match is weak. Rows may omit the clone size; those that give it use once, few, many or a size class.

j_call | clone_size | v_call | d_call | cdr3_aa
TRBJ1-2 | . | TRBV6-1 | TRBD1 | ATGTGVGYT
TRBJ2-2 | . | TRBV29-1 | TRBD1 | SVGQGNTGELF
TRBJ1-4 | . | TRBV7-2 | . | ASSLRGYNEKLF
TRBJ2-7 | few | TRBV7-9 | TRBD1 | ASSSGTGGSYEQY
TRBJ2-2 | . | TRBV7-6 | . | ASSPQGSGNTGELF
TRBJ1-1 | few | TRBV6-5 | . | ASSVNRDPAF
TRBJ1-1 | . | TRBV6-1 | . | ASSTGNEAF
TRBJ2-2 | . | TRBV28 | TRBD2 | ASSLSLGGGGTGELF
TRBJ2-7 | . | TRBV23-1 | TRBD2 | ASSHNKGGTRY
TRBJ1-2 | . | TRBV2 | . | ASSEAGAANYGYT
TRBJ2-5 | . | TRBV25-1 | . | ASSRELDIQETQY
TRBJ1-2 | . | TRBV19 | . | ASSPGSRGYT
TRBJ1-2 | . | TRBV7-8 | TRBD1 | ASSLGLQGARGYT
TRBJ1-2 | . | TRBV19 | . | ASSRGLWDGYT
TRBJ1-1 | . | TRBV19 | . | ASSSSRGSYTEAF
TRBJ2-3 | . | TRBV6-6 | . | ASSRQLSADTQY
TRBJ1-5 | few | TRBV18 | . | ASSAGSNQPQH
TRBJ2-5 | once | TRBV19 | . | ATGQFQETQY
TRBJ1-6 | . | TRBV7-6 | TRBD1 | ASSMNRGRSSPLH
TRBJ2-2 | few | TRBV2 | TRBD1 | ASRAGQGGTGELF
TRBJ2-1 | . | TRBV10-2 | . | ASTKELSLAYNEQF
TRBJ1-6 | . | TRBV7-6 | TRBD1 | ASSLRDRGSTSPLH
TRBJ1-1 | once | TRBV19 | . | ASSRAGRANTEAF
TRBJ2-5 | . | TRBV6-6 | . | ASSRGQETQY
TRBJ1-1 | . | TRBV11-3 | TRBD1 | ASSSGQGAGTEAF
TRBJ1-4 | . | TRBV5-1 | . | ASSLESANEKLF
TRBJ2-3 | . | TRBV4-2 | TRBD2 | ASSQDFQRGDTTDTQY
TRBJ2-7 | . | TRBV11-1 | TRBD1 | ASSPTGASYEQY
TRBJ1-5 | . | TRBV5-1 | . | ASSLGPQGYQPQH
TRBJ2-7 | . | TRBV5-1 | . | ASSFSSGTPTYEQY